The 18 T cell receptor beta chains below come from one sample, sequenced in a study of T cell repertoires in cytomegalovirus infection. TCRdb reanalysed the reads using MiXCR and keeps one entry per CDR3 protein. The table has 400,000 to 550,000 distinct CDR3 sequences, approximately 11% seen once. Material: PBMCs. Every receptor here comes from a human donor in good health (CMV status not recorded). Some clones in this sample may be carry-over from other donors' samples.

This clonotype was recorded at least ten times. The chain employs TRBV11-1 and TRBJ1-1, with D uncertain. Germline loops: CDR1 SGHAT, CDR2 FQDESV (reference sequence). The V end was cut by 1 base, the J end by 1 base, with 4 bases between. The CDR3 consists of 13 residues. The CDR3 nucleotides read TGTGCCAGCAGCTTAGAACCGAACACTGAAGCTTTCTTT. Its protein product is CASSLEPNTEAFF.

This clonotype was counted between two and nine times. This rearrangement joins TRBV10-3 to TRBJ1-1; D may be TRBD1 (6 bases). Trimming shortened V by 7 bases and J by 3 bases, and 12 bases separated the two germline ends. CDR1 and CDR2 from the germline V gene are ENHRY and SYGVKD. CDR3 length: 13 residues. The CDR3 DNA reads as TGTGCCATCAACCCAGGGGACCACACTGAAGCTTTCTTT. This sequence encodes CAINPGDHTEAFF.

J is TRBJ2-5 and V is TRBV9; 7 bases agree with TRBD2. CDR1 is SGDLS, CDR2 YYNGEE, per germline. The CDR3 has 15 residues. The J segment lost 3 bases and the V segment lost 0 bases, leaving 5 bases of the junction unmatched. CDR3 sequence reads: CASSVAGGWEETQYF. DNA of the CDR3: TGTGCCAGCAGCGTAGCGGGAGGATGGGAAGAGACCCAGTACTTC. The full variable domain, completed using reference TRBV9 and TRBJ2-5, is DSGVTQTPKHLITATGQRVTLRCSPRSGDLSVYWYQQSLDQGLQFLIQYYNGEERAKGNILERFSAQQFPDLHSELNLSSLELGDSALYFCASSVAGGWEETQYFGPGTRLLVL.

The CDR3 protein is CASSRLEKATGELFF. The DNA for the CDR3 is TGTGCCAGCAGCCGACTAGAGAAAGCCACCGGGGAGCTGTTTTTT. The chain has TRBV3-1 and TRBJ2-2, with D maybe TRBD2 (6 bases). CDR3 length: 15 amino acids. Deletions cut 4 bases from V and 4 bases from J, with 13 bases between. Germline loops: CDR1 LGHDT, CDR2 YNNKEL (reference sequence). Complete variable domain (other parts from reference TRBV3-1 and TRBJ2-2): DTAVSQTPKYLVTQMGNDKSIKCEQNLGHDTMYWYKQDSKKFLKIMFSYNNKELIINETVPNRFSPKSPDKAHLNLHINSLELGDSAVYFCASSRLEKATGELFFGEGSRLTVL.

The chain has TRBV30 and TRBJ2-3; TRBD2 aligns across 7 bases. Per the germline V gene, CDR1 is GTSNPN and CDR2 is SVGIG (reference sequence). This CDR3 is built from 16 residues. V shed 4 bases, J shed 3 bases, and the junction held 13 bases outside the gene matches. The CDR3 region is CAWTSGGRIVTDTQYF. CDR3 DNA sequence: TGTGCCTGGACTTCTGGCGGGAGAATTGTAACAGATACGCAGTATTTT.

The chain uses TRBV19 and TRBJ1-1, with D unclear. This CDR3 region has 15 residues. V was trimmed by 3 bases and J by 1 base, leaving 12 bases between them. Germline CDR1 LNHDA, CDR2 SQIVND (reference sequence). The CDR3 bases are TGTGCCAGTAGTATTGGTTGGCGGACGAACACTGAAGCTTTCTTT. Protein sequence: CASSIGWRTNTEAFF.

This clonotype was picked up many times. The chain joins TRBV14 to TRBJ2-1; a weak D match, TRBD2 (5 bases). CDR1 and CDR2 from the germline V gene are SGHDN and FVKESK. The CDR3 has 14 residues. Between the trimmed V and J ends, which lost 5 bases and 10 bases, there was a span of 18 bases. The CDR3 loop is CASSYLIGGGEQFF. DNA for the CDR3: TGTGCCAGCAGCTACCTGATAGGAGGCGGGGAGCAGTTCTTC.

V and J are TRBV13 and TRBJ2-7, with TRBD1 matching 10 bases. This CDR3 contains 16 residues. V lost 4 bases to trimming and J lost 3 bases; unmatched junction nucleotides: 9. The germline CDR1 and CDR2 sequences are PRHDT and FYEKMQ (reference sequence). This chain's CDR3 is CASSYQNRDRGYEQYF. CDR3 DNA sequence: TGTGCCAGCAGCTACCAAAACCGGGACAGGGGCTACGAGCAGTACTTC.

This clonotype has ten or more counts. The chain has TRBV28 and TRBJ2-2; a weak D match, TRBD2 (6 bases). Trimming took 2 bases from V and 0 from J, leaving 13 bases between them. The CDR3 totals 17 residues. Germline values: CDR1 MDHEN, CDR2 SYDVKM. The CDR3 spells CASSLGAGTSNTGELFF. In DNA form, the CDR3 reads TGTGCCAGCAGTTTAGGTGCCGGGACTTCGAACACCGGGGAGCTGTTTTTT.

This clonotype has ten or more counts. The chain links TRBV20-1 to TRBJ2-1, with TRBD2 as a possible D gene (5 bases). Trimming stripped 0 bases from V and 8 bases from J, with 14 bases between. The germline V gene has CDR1 DFQATT and CDR2 SNEGSKA (reference sequence). There are 14 residues in the CDR3. CDR3 nucleotide sequence: TGCAGTGCTAGAGATCCGGGGAGTTGGGATGAGCAGTTCTTC. Protein sequence: CSARDPGSWDEQFF.

This clonotype came up many times. This chain uses TRBV28 with TRBJ2-3; D uncertain. The CDR3 is 16 amino acids. Trimming cost V 2 bases and J 0 bases, with 12 bases left between them. Germline V gene sequence: CDR1 MDHEN, CDR2 SYDVKM. This CDR3 reads CASSLSAQTSTDTQYF. As DNA, the CDR3 is TGTGCCAGCAGTTTAAGTGCGCAAACTAGCACAGATACGCAGTATTTT.

The genes are TRBV20-1 and TRBJ1-4; the D gene is possibly TRBD1 (5 bases). Trimming cost V 6 bases and J 4 bases, with 9 bases left between them. The CDR3 is made up of 12 amino acids. The germline V gene has CDR1 DFQATT and CDR2 SNEGSKA (reference sequence). CDR3 DNA sequence: TGCAGTGCCAGGGATCGTAATGAAAAACTGTTTTTT. Translating gives CSARDRNEKLFF.

There are many counts of this clonotype. The V gene is TRBV5-1, the J gene TRBJ2-7; 7 nucleotides line up with TRBD1. Trimming at V came to 0 bases and at J to 7 bases, leaving 10 bases not matched to a gene. Germline values: CDR1 SGHRS, CDR2 YFSETQ. This CDR3 is built from 15 residues. This CDR3 is CASSLEGTDLWEQYF. The CDR3 DNA follows: TGCGCCAGCAGCTTGGAGGGGACAGACCTTTGGGAGCAGTACTTC.

This clonotype was detected many times. V is TRBV4-2 and J is TRBJ1-1; possibly TRBD1 for D (5 bases). The CDR3 contains 13 residues. V was shortened by 7 bases and J by 5 bases, with 14 bases between the two germline ends. Germline V lookup: CDR1 LGHNA, CDR2 YNFKEQ. CDR3 region: CASTPPGETEAFF. The DNA of the CDR3 is TGTGCCAGCACCCCCCCGGGGGAAACTGAAGCTTTCTTT.

The table lists this clonotype with a few counts. The chain carries TRBV5-1 and TRBJ2-7; 8 bases map to TRBD1. The V gene end was trimmed by 1 base and the J gene end by 5 bases; junction bases not matched to a gene: 14. CDR3 length equals 17 residues. Germline V gene data show CDR1 as SGHRS and CDR2 as YFSETQ. The CDR3: CASSLQIGQGAGDEQYF. The CDR3, as DNA: TGCGCCAGCAGCTTGCAAATAGGGCAGGGGGCAGGCGACGAGCAGTACTTC.

This clonotype has at least ten counts. V and J are TRBV7-8 and TRBJ2-3; TRBD2 matches 8 bases. With 5 bases clipped from V and 5 bases from J, the junction kept 12 bases outside the gene matches. This CDR3 comprises 16 residues. The germline V gene encodes CDR1 SGHVS and CDR2 FQNEAQ. The CDR3 is CASSQNHGGGLDTQYF. CDR3 in DNA: TGTGCCAGCAGCCAAAACCACGGCGGGGGGTTAGATACGCAGTATTTT.

Concerning this clonotype itself: With a much larger clone just one base away, this may be a read error. The chain employs TRBV11-2 and TRBJ2-7; the D is unclear. The CDR3 has 14 residues. Per the germline V gene, CDR1 is SGHAT and CDR2 is FQNNGV. The CDR3 loop is CTSSLSGLSYEQYF. CDR3 sequence (DNA): TGTACCAGCAGCTTATCCGGGTTATCCTACGAGCAGTACTTC.

This clonotype has a handful of counts. V usage is TRBV6-1 and J usage is TRBJ1-1, with TRBD1 matching over 8 bases. This CDR3 is built from 15 residues. Germline V CDR1 and CDR2: MNHNS, SASEGT. V shed 4 bases and J 1 base; nucleotides not matched to a gene: 5. The CDR3 is CASSGRTGWNTEAFF. The CDR3, as DNA: TGTGCCAGCAGTGGCAGGACAGGGTGGAACACTGAAGCTTTCTTT.